A selection of T cell receptor beta chains follows, all from one sample in a study of cytomegalovirus exposure and HLA in healthy donors. Assay used: immunoSEQ multiplex PCR; TCRdb lists only in-frame clones, some missing. The sample includes approximately 100,000 clones, approximately 74% of them seen just once. The sample comprised PBMCs. The receptors derive from a woman aged 40 to 50 in good health and CMV-seronegative. Both conserved end residues are trimmed from each CDR3.

v_call: TRBV30; j_call: TRBJ2-4; cdr3_aa: AWSVDRTGGLAKNIQY
v_call: TRBV4-2; j_call: TRBJ1-2; cdr3_aa: ASSLTRSDYGYT
v_call: TRBV9; j_call: TRBJ2-2; cdr3_aa: ASSVDLAGGLTGELF
v_call: TRBV28; j_call: TRBJ2-3; cdr3_aa: ASSVGTSGRGERTQY
v_call: TRBV27; j_call: TRBJ1-1; cdr3_aa: ASSLSKGRGNTEAF
v_call: TRBV6-4; j_call: TRBJ2-7; cdr3_aa: ASSEGLAGYEPY
v_call: TRBV6-5; j_call: TRBJ2-1; cdr3_aa: ASPPGGGAEQF
v_call: TRBV7-9; j_call: TRBJ1-3; cdr3_aa: ASSLGQSGNTIY
v_call: TRBV2; j_call: TRBJ2-7; cdr3_aa: ASSEDRYSY
v_call: TRBV2; j_call: TRBJ1-4; cdr3_aa: ASSFDRVNSGKLF
v_call: TRBV27; j_call: TRBJ2-2; cdr3_aa: ASSLRAGGHTGELF
v_call: TRBV7-8; j_call: TRBJ2-7; cdr3_aa: ASSPTGLEQY
v_call: TRBV5-6; j_call: TRBJ2-1; cdr3_aa: ASSLKSRDYAYNEQF
v_call: TRBV25-1; j_call: TRBJ2-4; cdr3_aa: ASSLLAGGPGNIQY
v_call: TRBV4-3; j_call: TRBJ2-7; cdr3_aa: ASSYDRSYEQY
v_call: TRBV5-1; j_call: TRBJ2-7; cdr3_aa: ASSTSGGAQEQY
v_call: TRBV6-4; j_call: TRBJ2-1; cdr3_aa: ASRPTTSGEPPNEQF
v_call: TRBV6-4; j_call: TRBJ2-3; cdr3_aa: ASSITGGRDTQY
v_call: TRBV14; j_call: TRBJ2-5; cdr3_aa: ASSQARGRGETQY
v_call: TRBV7-9; j_call: TRBJ2-7; cdr3_aa: ASSLVTTARGYEQY
v_call: TRBV7-6; j_call: TRBJ2-1; cdr3_aa: ASSRETSGTLYNEQF
v_call: TRBV7-3; j_call: TRBJ2-5; cdr3_aa: ASSPQGRGETQY
v_call: TRBV4-2; j_call: TRBJ2-5; cdr3_aa: ASSQDRLAGRGETQY
v_call: TRBV20-1; j_call: TRBJ1-2; cdr3_aa: SARAVEGYT
v_call: TRBV2; j_call: TRBJ1-2; cdr3_aa: ASSDSPASLYT
v_call: TRBV6-5; j_call: TRBJ1-6; cdr3_aa: ASSIQNSPLH
v_call: TRBV2; j_call: TRBJ1-4; cdr3_aa: ASSGQGATNEKLF
v_call: TRBV30; j_call: TRBJ1-6; cdr3_aa: AWSVPDSNSPLH